A selection of T cell receptor beta chains follows, all from one sample in a study of blood T cell repertoires in COVID-19. Libraries were prepared by immunoSEQ multiplex PCR; TCRdb keeps only in-frame clonotypes and omits some of them. Among around 700,000 clones, approximately 90% were seen once, and the ten largest hold under 0.3%. Source material: peripheral blood. The source of these receptors is a woman aged 18-30 years with acute or convalescent COVID-19. Both conserved end residues are part of each CDR3. A D gene is named only where the DNA matches it firmly. Not all rows give a size; the values are once, few, many and, for expanded clones, a class.

j_gene: TRBJ2-1
abundance: .
v_gene: TRBV12-3/TRBV12-4
d_gene: TRBD2
CDR3nt: TGTGCCAGCAGTATCTGGGGGGGGGAGGAGCAGTTCTTC
CDR3aa: CASSIWGGEEQFF

j_gene: TRBJ2-7
abundance: .
v_gene: TRBV5-1
d_gene: TRBD2
CDR3nt: TGCGCCAGCAGCCCCGGACTAGCGGGGACCTACGAGCAGTACTTC
CDR3aa: CASSPGLAGTYEQYF

j_gene: TRBJ1-1
abundance: .
v_gene: TRBV5-5
d_gene: .
CDR3nt: TGTGCCAGCAGCCCAGCGGGCTACTGGGACACTGAAGCTTTCTTT
CDR3aa: CASSPAGYWDTEAFF

j_gene: TRBJ2-3
abundance: .
v_gene: TRBV7-2
d_gene: .
CDR3nt: TGTGCCAGTGCCCCCACTATAGATACGCAGTATTTT
CDR3aa: CASAPTIDTQYF

j_gene: TRBJ1-2
abundance: .
v_gene: TRBV10-1
d_gene: TRBD1
CDR3nt: TGCGCCGCCAGGGGGCGCGAAGGCTACACCTTC
CDR3aa: CAARGREGYTF

j_gene: TRBJ1-3
abundance: .
v_gene: TRBV6-5
d_gene: .
CDR3nt: TGTGCCAGCAGATTAACCCTGAGCTCTGGAAACACCATATATTTT
CDR3aa: CASRLTLSSGNTIYF

j_gene: TRBJ1-1
abundance: .
v_gene: TRBV5-5
d_gene: TRBD1
CDR3nt: TGTGCCAGCAGCGGGGACAGGTTTCCTGAAGCTTTCTTT
CDR3aa: CASSGDRFPEAFF

j_gene: TRBJ1-5
abundance: few
v_gene: TRBV5-1
d_gene: .
CDR3nt: TGCGCCAGCAGCTTGGCGCCGGGCAATCAGCCCCAGCATTTT
CDR3aa: CASSLAPGNQPQHF

j_gene: TRBJ2-7
abundance: .
v_gene: TRBV11-3
d_gene: .
CDR3nt: TGTGCCAGCAGCTTAGGAGGAGATCGGTCCTACGAGCAGTACTTC
CDR3aa: CASSLGGDRSYEQYF

j_gene: TRBJ2-7
abundance: .
v_gene: TRBV19
d_gene: .
CDR3nt: TGTGCCAGTAGTATTGGCGGCTACGAGCAGTACTTC
CDR3aa: CASSIGGYEQYF

j_gene: TRBJ2-1
abundance: .
v_gene: TRBV27
d_gene: .
CDR3nt: TGTGCCAGCAGTTTATTCCCGAACAACAGGGCCGTGTACAATGAGCAGTTCTTC
CDR3aa: CASSLFPNNRAVYNEQFF

j_gene: TRBJ1-2
abundance: few
v_gene: TRBV18
d_gene: .
CDR3nt: TGTGCCAGCTCACCACCGGTCCGGGTTACTCAGGGCTACACCTTC
CDR3aa: CASSPPVRVTQGYTF

j_gene: TRBJ1-5
abundance: .
v_gene: TRBV24-1
d_gene: .
CDR3nt: TGTGCCACCAGGCTCCCAGGACTGGGGAGAGGGTATAGCAATCAGCCCCAGCATTTT
CDR3aa: CATRLPGLGRGYSNQPQHF

j_gene: TRBJ2-3
abundance: .
v_gene: TRBV19
d_gene: .
CDR3nt: TGTGCCAGTAGGTTGCACTCGGGACAAAGCACAGATACGCAGTATTTT
CDR3aa: CASRLHSGQSTDTQYF

j_gene: TRBJ2-7
abundance: .
v_gene: TRBV10-3
d_gene: .
CDR3nt: TGTGCCATTAGTACCCGCGCATTAGGGAGCTCCTACGAGCAGTACTTC
CDR3aa: CAISTRALGSSYEQYF

j_gene: TRBJ2-7
abundance: .
v_gene: TRBV12-5
d_gene: TRBD1
CDR3nt: TGTGCTAGTGGTTCCTCAGGGGGCGCATACGAGCAGTACTTC
CDR3aa: CASGSSGGAYEQYF

j_gene: TRBJ1-4
abundance: .
v_gene: TRBV7-3
d_gene: .
CDR3nt: TGTGCCAGCAGCCGGGGGGCTAATGAAAAACTGTTTTTT
CDR3aa: CASSRGANEKLFF

j_gene: TRBJ1-3
abundance: .
v_gene: TRBV19
d_gene: .
CDR3nt: TGTGCCAGTAGCAAAAGGCCCCGGGGGGGCACTGGAAACACCATATATTTT
CDR3aa: CASSKRPRGGTGNTIYF

j_gene: TRBJ1-1
abundance: few
v_gene: TRBV2
d_gene: .
CDR3nt: TGTGCCAGCAGATCCAGGGTTACAGACACTGAAGCTTTCTTT
CDR3aa: CASRSRVTDTEAFF

j_gene: TRBJ2-2
abundance: .
v_gene: TRBV6-5
d_gene: TRBD2
CDR3nt: TGTGCCAGCAGTTACGGGGAGGGCTTTCGGGCCGGGGAGCTGTTTTTT
CDR3aa: CASSYGEGFRAGELFF

j_gene: TRBJ1-2
abundance: .
v_gene: TRBV7-8
d_gene: .
CDR3nt: TGTGCCAGCAGCTTATCGGGGACTTCTTATGGCTACACCTTC
CDR3aa: CASSLSGTSYGYTF

j_gene: TRBJ1-1
abundance: few
v_gene: TRBV7-8
d_gene: .
CDR3nt: TGTGCCAGCAGCTTCCAGGCTTCACGCACTGAAGCTTTCTTT
CDR3aa: CASSFQASRTEAFF

j_gene: TRBJ1-3
abundance: .
v_gene: TRBV11-2
d_gene: .
CDR3nt: TGTGCCAGCAGCCGAGACAGAGACTCTGGAAACACCATATATTTT
CDR3aa: CASSRDRDSGNTIYF

j_gene: TRBJ2-3
abundance: .
v_gene: TRBV5-1
d_gene: TRBD2
CDR3nt: TGCGCCAGCAGCCTCGGGACTAGTATATCAGATACGCAGTATTTT
CDR3aa: CASSLGTSISDTQYF

j_gene: TRBJ1-5
abundance: .
v_gene: TRBV6-5
d_gene: TRBD1
CDR3nt: TGTGCCAGCAGAGGGACAGGGGTCAATCAGCCCCAGCATTTT
CDR3aa: CASRGTGVNQPQHF

j_gene: TRBJ1-2
abundance: .
v_gene: TRBV7-9
d_gene: TRBD1
CDR3nt: TGTGCCAGCAGCTCTCTCACAGGGGACTATGGCTACACCTTC
CDR3aa: CASSSLTGDYGYTF

j_gene: TRBJ2-3
abundance: .
v_gene: TRBV7-9
d_gene: .
CDR3nt: TGTGCCAGCAGCTCGTTGACAAGGCTGATAGATACGCAGTATTTT
CDR3aa: CASSSLTRLIDTQYF

j_gene: TRBJ2-3
abundance: .
v_gene: TRBV30
d_gene: TRBD1
CDR3nt: TGTGCCTGGAGCTCCCGACAGGGGACTAGCACAGATACGCAGTATTTT
CDR3aa: CAWSSRQGTSTDTQYF

j_gene: TRBJ2-4
abundance: .
v_gene: TRBV30
d_gene: TRBD1
CDR3nt: TGTGCCTGGAGTGCGGGCGCAGGGGGCAAAAACATTCAGTACTTC
CDR3aa: CAWSAGAGGKNIQYF

j_gene: TRBJ2-1
abundance: few
v_gene: TRBV6-5
d_gene: .
CDR3nt: TGTGCCAGCAGCCGCGGGACAGAGTACAATGAGCAGTTCTTC
CDR3aa: CASSRGTEYNEQFF

j_gene: TRBJ2-6
abundance: .
v_gene: TRBV3-1/TRBV3-2
d_gene: .
CDR3nt: TGTGCCAGCAGCCAAATCGGGGGCTCTGGGGCCAACGTCCTGACTTTC
CDR3aa: CASSQIGGSGANVLTF

j_gene: TRBJ1-2
abundance: few
v_gene: TRBV9
d_gene: .
CDR3nt: TGTGCCAGCAGCGTAACGGACTATGGCTACACCTTC
CDR3aa: CASSVTDYGYTF

j_gene: TRBJ2-7
abundance: .
v_gene: TRBV2
d_gene: TRBD1
CDR3nt: TGTGCCAGCAGGTTGGACAGGGGGCTCCAGTCCTACGAGCAGTACTTC
CDR3aa: CASRLDRGLQSYEQYF

j_gene: TRBJ1-2
abundance: .
v_gene: TRBV25-1
d_gene: .
CDR3nt: TGTGCCAGCAGGGGCGAGTTTACAGGGAACTATGGCTACACCTTC
CDR3aa: CASRGEFTGNYGYTF

j_gene: TRBJ2-7
abundance: .
v_gene: TRBV11-2
d_gene: .
CDR3nt: TGTGCCAGCAGCTTAGGCGGGCGGACGCATTACGAGCAGTACTTC
CDR3aa: CASSLGGRTHYEQYF

j_gene: TRBJ2-7
abundance: .
v_gene: TRBV7-9
d_gene: .
CDR3nt: TGTGCCAGCAGCTTAGCCGGAGGCAGGGGAGGGTACGAGCAGTACTTC
CDR3aa: CASSLAGGRGGYEQYF

j_gene: TRBJ2-3
abundance: .
v_gene: TRBV4-1
d_gene: TRBD2
CDR3nt: TGCGCCAGCAGCCAAGAGGGAGCGGGGGGGCCCACAGATACGCAGTATTTT
CDR3aa: CASSQEGAGGPTDTQYF

j_gene: TRBJ1-2
abundance: .
v_gene: TRBV10-3
d_gene: TRBD1
CDR3nt: TGTGCCATCAGTGCCGCGGGGACAGCTAACTATGGCTACACCTTC
CDR3aa: CAISAAGTANYGYTF

j_gene: TRBJ2-1
abundance: .
v_gene: TRBV14
d_gene: TRBD2
CDR3nt: TGTGCCAGCAGCCAAACGGGGGAGGGTGAGCAGTTCTTC
CDR3aa: CASSQTGEGEQFF

j_gene: TRBJ2-7
abundance: once
v_gene: TRBV11-2
d_gene: TRBD2
CDR3nt: TGTGCCAGCAGCTTTAGCGGGGGGCACTCCTACGAGCAGTACTTC
CDR3aa: CASSFSGGHSYEQYF

j_gene: TRBJ2-4
abundance: .
v_gene: TRBV19
d_gene: .
CDR3nt: TGTGCCAGTAGTGAGGGCTCCGGGGATGTAGACATTCAGTACTTC
CDR3aa: CASSEGSGDVDIQYF